This T cell receptor beta chain came from a study of shared T cell receptors in the human thymus. The assay was immunoSEQ multiplex PCR, and TCRdb's table has in-frame clones only and misses some. There are 700,000 or so clones in the sample; approximately 83% occur only once, and over 0.008% lies in the top ten. CDR1 is SGHTA and CDR2 is FQGNSA in the germline V gene. J was trimmed by 7 bases and V by 5 bases; bases with no gene match: 10. The CDR3 length is 14 residues. These same data were also listed under a study on human thymus T cells. This second study says: It was from resections taken during corrective heart surgery that the thymus tissue came.

Material: thymocytes. The chain uses TRBV7-2 and TRBJ1-2; 7 nucleotides agree with TRBD1. The clonotype comes from a girl less than two years old with a congenital heart defect. The CDR3 here is CASSPTGVPSGYTF. The CDR3 nucleotides are TGTGCCAGCAGCCCTACAGGGGTTCCGTCTGGCTACACCTTC.